A single count supports the clone carrying this T cell receptor (beta chain). The record originates from a study of blood T cells in healthy people across ages. The use of a sample-barcoded 5' primer and a J-beta primer mix characterized a second PCR of 7 to 11 cycles. Each CDR3 protein is one row after TCRdb ran MiXCR on the 5' RACE reads. The sample yields 700,000 to 900,000 distinct CDR3 sequences, around 25% seen once. In addition, the sample was reused for a study of T cells of mothers and their children.

The sequenced material came from blood. This sequence originates from a boy between 10 and 17 years old in good health.

The CDR3 DNA sequence: TGTGCCAGCACGCCTGGGACGGGAGTTCATCCCCTCCACTTT. Encoded protein: CASTPGTGVHPLHF. The V call is TRBV12-3 or TRBV12-4, the J call TRBJ1-6, with a weak D call TRBD1 (5 bases). V was clipped by 7 bases and J by 13 bases, with 20 bases between them. The CDR3 loop spans 14 amino acids.